Below are 8 T cell receptor beta chains sequenced from a single sample in a study of blood T cell repertoires in COVID-19. Method: immunoSEQ multiplex PCR; TCRdb's copy keeps in-frame clones and lacks some. The sample holds 120,000 or so clones, about 88% seen once. Sequenced input: peripheral blood. The source is a woman older than 75 with acute or convalescent COVID-19.

This chain links TRBV11-2 with TRBJ2-2; 10 bases are a match to TRBD2. V shed 1 base, J shed 4 bases, and the junction held 0 bases outside the gene matches. The CDR3 sequence is 15 residues long. Germline CDR1 reads SGHAT; CDR2 reads FQNNGV. The CDR3 region has the DNA TGTGCCAGCAGCTTAGTAGCGGGGGGCACCGGGGAGCTGTTTTTT. Residues: CASSLVAGGTGELFF. Together with reference TRBV11-2 and TRBJ2-2, the CDR3 gives the full variable domain: EAGVAQSPRYKIIEKRQSVAFWCNPISGHATLYWYQQILGQGPKLLIQFQNNGVVDDSQLPKDRFSAERLKGVDSTLKIQPAKLEDSAVYLCASSLVAGGTGELFFGEGSRLTVL.

The chain links TRBV7-8 to TRBJ1-5, with D perhaps matching TRBD1 (5 bases). The length of the CDR3 is 16 residues. Germline CDR1 reads SGHVS; CDR2 reads FQNEAQ. Trimming cost V 1 base and J 6 bases, with 16 bases left between them. CDR3: CASSLGQSGWSQPQHF. CDR3 sequence (DNA): TGTGCCAGCAGCTTAGGACAGTCCGGCTGGAGTCAGCCCCAGCATTTT. Based on the CDR3 plus reference TRBV7-8 and TRBJ1-5, the full variable domain is GAGVSQSPRYKVAKRGQDVALRCDPISGHVSLFWYQQALGQGPEFLTYFQNEAQLDKSGLPSDRFFAERPEGSVSTLKIQRTQQEDSAVYLCASSLGQSGWSQPQHFGDGTRLSIL.

This chain uses TRBV4-1 with TRBJ2-5; 9 nucleotides line up with TRBD1. Germline CDR1 reads MGHRA; CDR2 reads YSYEKL. The CDR3 spans 16 residues. J gave up 5 bases and V 3 bases, and 10 bases lay outside the gene matches. This CDR3 is CASSQQPYRGQETQYF. The CDR3 region has the DNA TGCGCCAGCAGCCAGCAACCATACAGGGGGCAGGAGACCCAGTACTTC.

The chain has TRBV6-2 or TRBV6-3 and TRBJ1-2; 8 bases match TRBD1. V was pared by 5 bases and J by 4 bases, with 12 bases of the junction left unmatched. This CDR3 is built from 16 residues. CDR1 and CDR2 (germline): MNHEY, SVGEGT. CDR3 in DNA: TGTGCCAGCAGTACCCCACCGGGACAGGAGGCCTATGGCTACACCTTC. Translation gives CASSTPPGQEAYGYTF.

This chain uses TRBV6-1 with TRBJ2-1; 7 bases match TRBD2. The CDR3 sequence is 17 residues long. Trimming took 2 bases from V and 0 from J; bases not matched to a gene: 7. Germline CDR1 is MNHNS and CDR2 is SASEGT. The CDR3 nucleotides read TGTGCCAGCAGTGAATCTGGCGGGAGTAGCTCCTACAATGAGCAGTTCTTC. Translating it yields CASSESGGSSSYNEQFF.

The chain uses TRBV7-9 and TRBJ2-7, with 11 bases matching TRBD1. V was pared by 2 bases and J by 7 bases, with 10 bases of the junction left unmatched. CDR1 and CDR2 (germline): SEHNR, FQNEAQ (reference sequence). The CDR3 is made up of 16 amino acids. For the CDR3, the DNA is TGTGCCAGCAGCTTATCCCAGGGACAGGGGGAAGAAGAGCAGTACTTC. This codes for CASSLSQGQGEEEQYF. Full variable domain (outside the CDR3, taken from reference TRBV7-9 and TRBJ2-7): DTGVSQNPRHKITKRGQNVTFRCDPISEHNRLYWYRQTLGQGPEFLTYFQNEAQLEKSRLLSDRFSAERPKGSFSTLEIQRTEQGDSAMYLCASSLSQGQGEEEQYFGPGTRLTVT.

The V call is TRBV5-1, the J call TRBJ2-1, with D perhaps TRBD1 (6 bases). This CDR3 has 15 amino acids. Trimming cost V 2 bases and J 4 bases, with 13 bases left between them. Germline CDR1 is SGHRS and CDR2 is YFSETQ. CDR3 sequence: CASSFRDILYNEQFF. The DNA of the CDR3 is TGCGCCAGCAGCTTCCGGGACATCCTATACAATGAGCAGTTCTTC.

The rearrangement joins TRBV19 to TRBJ1-6; 8 bases match TRBD1. Germline V gene lookup returns CDR1 LNHDA and CDR2 SQIVND (reference sequence). The CDR3 covers 16 residues. V was clipped by 6 bases and J by 0 bases; unmatched bases: 4. In nucleotides, the CDR3 is TGTGCCAGTAGGGTCACAGGGGGCTCCTATAATTCACCCCTCCACTTT. It encodes CASRVTGGSYNSPLHF.